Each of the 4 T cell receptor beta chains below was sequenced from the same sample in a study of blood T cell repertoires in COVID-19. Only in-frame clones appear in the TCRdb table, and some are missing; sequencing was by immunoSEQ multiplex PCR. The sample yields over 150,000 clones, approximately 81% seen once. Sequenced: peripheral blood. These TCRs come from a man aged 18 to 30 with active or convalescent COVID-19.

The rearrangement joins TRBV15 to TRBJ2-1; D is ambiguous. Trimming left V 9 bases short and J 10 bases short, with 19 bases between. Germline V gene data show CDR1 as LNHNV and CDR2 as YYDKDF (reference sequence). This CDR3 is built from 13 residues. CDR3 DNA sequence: TGTGCCACTCAGTTTTATACAACCGAAGAGCAGTTCTTC. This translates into CATQFYTTEEQFF.

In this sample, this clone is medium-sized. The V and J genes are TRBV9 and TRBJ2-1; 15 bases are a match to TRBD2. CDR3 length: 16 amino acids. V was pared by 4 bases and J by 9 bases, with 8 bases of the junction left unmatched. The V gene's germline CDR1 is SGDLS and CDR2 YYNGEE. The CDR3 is CASSLGLAGGFGEQFF. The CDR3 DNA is TGTGCCAGCAGCCTTGGACTAGCGGGAGGGTTTGGTGAGCAGTTCTTC.

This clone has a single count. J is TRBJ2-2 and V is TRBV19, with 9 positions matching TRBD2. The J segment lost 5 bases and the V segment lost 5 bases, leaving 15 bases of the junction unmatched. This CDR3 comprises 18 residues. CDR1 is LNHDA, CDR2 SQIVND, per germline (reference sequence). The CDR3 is CASSRKGLAGSLTGELFF. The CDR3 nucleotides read TGTGCCAGTAGTCGCAAGGGGCTAGCGGGGTCGTTGACCGGGGAGCTGTTTTTT.

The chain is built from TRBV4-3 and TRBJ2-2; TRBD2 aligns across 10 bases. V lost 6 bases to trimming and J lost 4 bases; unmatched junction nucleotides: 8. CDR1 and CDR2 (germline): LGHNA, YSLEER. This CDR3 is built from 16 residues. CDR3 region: CASSSLAGTSTGELFF. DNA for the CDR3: TGCGCCAGCAGTTCACTAGCGGGAACGTCCACCGGGGAGCTGTTTTTT.